This T cell receptor beta chain was captured by sequencing in a study of T cells after yellow fever vaccination. TCRdb itself ran the 5' RACE reads through MiXCR, one entry per CDR3 protein. In the table there are nearly 300,000 distinct CDR3 sequences, less than 9.5% of which are singletons. Trimming took 3 bases from V and 3 from J, leaving 8 bases between them. The CDR3 covers 13 residues. This material consisted of CD4+ T cells sorted from PBMCs, taken 5 days after the yellow fever booster vaccination. This receptor was taken from a man younger than 35 who received the YFV17D yellow fever vaccine. The chain has TRBV12-3 or TRBV12-4 and TRBJ1-1; maybe TRBD1 (5 bases). CDR3 in DNA: TGTGCCAGCAGTTTCGCGGGGGACACTGAAGCTTTCTTT. Residues: CASSFAGDTEAFF.